This entry concerns a single T cell receptor beta chain. Its antigen is not known. Assay used: immunoSEQ multiplex PCR; TCRdb lists only in-frame clones, some missing. The sample has about 70,000 clones; approximately 90% are singletons. V lost 4 bases and J lost 0, with 11 bases in between. This CDR3 region has 15 residues. Germline CDR1 reads SGDLS; CDR2 reads YYNGEE. The record originates from a study of OX40 agonist ivuxolimab in advanced cancers. Points from the study as a whole: The 0.1-3.0 mg/kg partial responders had among the lowest clonal expansion.

The specimen was CD4+ or CD8+ T cells sorted from blood, collected in a trial of the OX40 agonist ivuxolimab. The gene calls are TRBV9 and TRBJ2-1; possible D gene TRBD2, 6 bases. This sequence originates from an adult with an advanced solid tumor such as melanoma, head and neck, liver or kidney cancer. The CDR3 here is CASSPGLGSYNEQFF. The CDR3 DNA follows: TGTGCCAGCAGCCCGGGACTGGGCTCCTACAATGAGCAGTTCTTC.